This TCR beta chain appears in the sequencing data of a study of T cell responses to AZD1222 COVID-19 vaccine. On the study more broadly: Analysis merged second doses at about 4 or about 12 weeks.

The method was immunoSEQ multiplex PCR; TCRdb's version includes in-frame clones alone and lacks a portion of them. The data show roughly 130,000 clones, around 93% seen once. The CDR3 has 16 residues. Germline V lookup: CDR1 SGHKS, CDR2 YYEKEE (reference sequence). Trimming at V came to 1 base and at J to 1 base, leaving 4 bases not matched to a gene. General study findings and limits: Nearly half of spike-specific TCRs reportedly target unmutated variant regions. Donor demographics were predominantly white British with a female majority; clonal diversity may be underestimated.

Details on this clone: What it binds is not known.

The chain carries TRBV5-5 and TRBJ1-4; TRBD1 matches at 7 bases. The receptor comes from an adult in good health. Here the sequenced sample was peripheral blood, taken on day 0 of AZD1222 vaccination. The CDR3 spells CASSLWRGRTNEKLFF. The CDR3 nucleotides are TGTGCCAGCAGCTTGTGGAGGGGGCGAACTAATGAAAAACTGTTTTTT.